A selection of T cell receptor beta chains follows, all from one sample in a study of T cells in Graves' hyperthyroidism and ophthalmopathy. In TCRdb, the multiplex PCR reads were re-called with MiXCR into one record per CDR3 protein. The table shows 730,000 or so distinct CDR3 sequences, with approximately 19% occurring only once. Sequenced: blood. The source is a woman aged 50 to 60 with Graves' hyperthyroidism that later progressed to Graves' ophthalmopathy. CDR3s include the opening cysteine and the closing phenylalanine or tryptophan. D genes are given only for firm matches. Rows give clone size only sometimes, using once, few, many, or a class for an expanded clone.

CDR3nt: TGTGCCAGCAGCTTAGCGGGACCGTCTGGTGAGCAGTTCTTC; CDR3aa: CASSLAGPSGEQFF; j_gene: TRBJ2-1; abundance: many; d_gene: .; v_gene: TRBV7-3
CDR3nt: TGTGCCAGCAGTGAAGCGAGCTCCTATAATTCACCCCTCCACTTT; CDR3aa: CASSEASSYNSPLHF; j_gene: TRBJ1-6; abundance: many; d_gene: .; v_gene: TRBV2
CDR3nt: TGTGCCAGTAGTAACTCCCTTACCGGACAGGGGAGGCAGCCCCAGCATTTT; CDR3aa: CASSNSLTGQGRQPQHF; j_gene: TRBJ1-5; abundance: .; d_gene: TRBD1; v_gene: TRBV19
CDR3nt: TGCGCCAGCAGCTCTGGTTTGGGGGGGTACAATGAGCAGTTCTTC; CDR3aa: CASSSGLGGYNEQFF; j_gene: TRBJ2-1; abundance: many; d_gene: TRBD2; v_gene: TRBV5-1
CDR3nt: TGTGCCAGCAGCTCAGACGGTCTCCTCCACTTT; CDR3aa: CASSSDGLLHF; j_gene: TRBJ1-6; abundance: many; d_gene: .; v_gene: TRBV11-2
CDR3nt: TGCAGTGCTAGCCTTCACCGACAGGGAGTAGTCCACGAGCAGTACTTC; CDR3aa: CSASLHRQGVVHEQYF; j_gene: TRBJ2-7; abundance: many; d_gene: TRBD1; v_gene: TRBV20-1
CDR3nt: TGTGCCAGCAGCTTGCCGGGCTTCATGAACACTGAAGCTTTCTTT; CDR3aa: CASSLPGFMNTEAFF; j_gene: TRBJ1-1; abundance: few; d_gene: .; v_gene: TRBV7-9
CDR3nt: TGTGCCAGCAGCTTGGGGGCAGAAACGAACACTGAAGCTTTCTTT; CDR3aa: CASSLGAETNTEAFF; j_gene: TRBJ1-1; abundance: many; d_gene: .; v_gene: TRBV11-2
CDR3nt: TGTGCCAGCACCACAGGGATCTACGAGCAGTACTTC; CDR3aa: CASTTGIYEQYF; j_gene: TRBJ2-7; abundance: .; d_gene: .; v_gene: TRBV6-1
CDR3nt: TGTGCCAGCAGCTCTGGGGACGACAGGCGCACAGATACGCAGTATTTT; CDR3aa: CASSSGDDRRTDTQYF; j_gene: TRBJ2-3; abundance: .; d_gene: .; v_gene: TRBV7-3
CDR3nt: TGTGCCAGCAGCTTAGTGGGACAGGGAGATGAAAAACTGTTTTTT; CDR3aa: CASSLVGQGDEKLFF; j_gene: TRBJ1-4; abundance: many; d_gene: TRBD1; v_gene: TRBV11-2
CDR3nt: TGTGCCAGCAGCCAAGGGGGCGTCGGCTACACCTTC; CDR3aa: CASSQGGVGYTF; j_gene: TRBJ1-2; abundance: few; d_gene: .; v_gene: TRBV3-1
CDR3nt: TGCAGTGCTAGGGCCGGGACAGGGATGACCTATGGCTACACCTTC; CDR3aa: CSARAGTGMTYGYTF; j_gene: TRBJ1-2; abundance: many; d_gene: TRBD1; v_gene: TRBV20-1
CDR3nt: TGTGCCAGCAGCTTATCGACAGGGGCAAGCTATGGCTACACCTTC; CDR3aa: CASSLSTGASYGYTF; j_gene: TRBJ1-2; abundance: once; d_gene: TRBD1; v_gene: TRBV11-1
CDR3nt: TGCAGTGCGCACCGGGACGGCTTCAATGAGCAGTTCTTC; CDR3aa: CSAHRDGFNEQFF; j_gene: TRBJ2-1; abundance: few; d_gene: .; v_gene: TRBV20-1
CDR3nt: TGCAGTGCTCCCCTTAACACCGGGGAGCTGTTTTTT; CDR3aa: CSAPLNTGELFF; j_gene: TRBJ2-2; abundance: .; d_gene: .; v_gene: TRBV20-1
CDR3nt: TGCGCCAGCAGCTTCGGACAGGGGGCTAACTATGGCTACACCTTC; CDR3aa: CASSFGQGANYGYTF; j_gene: TRBJ1-2; abundance: .; d_gene: TRBD1; v_gene: TRBV5-1
CDR3nt: TGTGCCAGCAGTGTTGTCAGGGCGGGGAATGAGCAGTTCTTC; CDR3aa: CASSVVRAGNEQFF; j_gene: TRBJ2-1; abundance: .; d_gene: .; v_gene: TRBV25-1
CDR3nt: TGTGCCAGCAGCGTAGACCCCATTTATGAGCAGTTCTTC; CDR3aa: CASSVDPIYEQFF; j_gene: TRBJ2-1; abundance: few; d_gene: .; v_gene: TRBV9
CDR3nt: TGTGCCAGCCGGAGGGAGGAATACCGCTACACCTTC; CDR3aa: CASRREEYRYTF; j_gene: TRBJ1-2; abundance: .; d_gene: .; v_gene: TRBV2